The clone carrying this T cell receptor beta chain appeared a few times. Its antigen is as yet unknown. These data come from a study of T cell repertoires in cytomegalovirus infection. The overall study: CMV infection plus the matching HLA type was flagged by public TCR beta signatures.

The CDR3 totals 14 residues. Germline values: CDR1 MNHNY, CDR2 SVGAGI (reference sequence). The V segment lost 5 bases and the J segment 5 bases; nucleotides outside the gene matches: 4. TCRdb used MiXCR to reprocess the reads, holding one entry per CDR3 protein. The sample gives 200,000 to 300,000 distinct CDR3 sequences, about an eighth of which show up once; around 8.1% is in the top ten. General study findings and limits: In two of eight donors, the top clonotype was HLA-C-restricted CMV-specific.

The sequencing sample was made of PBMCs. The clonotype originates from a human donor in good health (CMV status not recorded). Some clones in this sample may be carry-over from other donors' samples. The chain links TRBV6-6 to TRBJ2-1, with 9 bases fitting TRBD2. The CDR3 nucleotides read TGTGCCAGCAGTCCCAGACTAGCGGACAATGAGCAGTTCTTC. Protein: CASSPRLADNEQFF.